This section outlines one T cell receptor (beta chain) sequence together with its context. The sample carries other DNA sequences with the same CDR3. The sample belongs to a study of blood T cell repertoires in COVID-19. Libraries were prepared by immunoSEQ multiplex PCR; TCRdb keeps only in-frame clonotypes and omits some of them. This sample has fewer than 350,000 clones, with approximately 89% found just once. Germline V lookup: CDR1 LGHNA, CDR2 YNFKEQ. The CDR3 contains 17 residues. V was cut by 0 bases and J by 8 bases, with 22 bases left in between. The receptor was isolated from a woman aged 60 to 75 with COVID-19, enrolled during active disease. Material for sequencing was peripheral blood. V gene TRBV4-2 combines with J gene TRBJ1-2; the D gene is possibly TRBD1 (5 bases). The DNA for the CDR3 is TGTGCCAGCAGCCAAGATCGGGGTCGGGGGGAGGCAGGGGGCTACACCTTC. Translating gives CASSQDRGRGEAGGYTF.